This TCR beta chain was found in a study of T cells in Graves' hyperthyroidism and ophthalmopathy. The CDR3 is 14 amino acids. The ends were cut back, 5 bases at V and 10 bases at J, with 19 bases in the middle. The germline V gene encodes CDR1 SGHTA and CDR2 FQGNSA. This clonotype has more than one count but fewer than ten. The investigators amplified TCR beta CDR3 regions from RNA transcripts. TCR CDR3 regions were first amplified by RT-PCR with HTBI primers. TCRdb used MiXCR to reprocess the multiplex PCR reads, holding one entry per CDR3 protein. This sample yields around 600,000 distinct CDR3 sequences, of which more than 14% are seen a single time; under 15% belongs to the top ten.

This chain connects TRBV7-2 to TRBJ2-3; D is unclear. The TCR sequence derives from a woman between 45 and 65 years old with Graves' ophthalmopathy. The sequenced material came from blood. The CDR3, as DNA: TGTGCCAGCAGCCCCTCCGGGCCCGGTCGCCCGCAGTATTTT. It specifies CASSPSGPGRPQYF.